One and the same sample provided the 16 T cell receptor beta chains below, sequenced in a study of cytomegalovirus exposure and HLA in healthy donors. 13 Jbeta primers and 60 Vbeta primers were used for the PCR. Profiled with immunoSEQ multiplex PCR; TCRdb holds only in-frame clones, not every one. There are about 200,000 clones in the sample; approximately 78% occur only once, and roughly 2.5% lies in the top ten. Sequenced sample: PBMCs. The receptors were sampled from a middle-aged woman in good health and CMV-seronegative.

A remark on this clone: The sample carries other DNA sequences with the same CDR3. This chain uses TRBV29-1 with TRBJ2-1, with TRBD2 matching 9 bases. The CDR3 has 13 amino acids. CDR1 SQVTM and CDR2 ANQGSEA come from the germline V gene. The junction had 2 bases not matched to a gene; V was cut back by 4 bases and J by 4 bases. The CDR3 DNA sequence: TGCAGCGTTGGACTAGCGGTATACAATGAGCAGTTCTTC. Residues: CSVGLAVYNEQFF.

CDR3 amino acids: CASSTPRGLAGVGETQYF. DNA for the CDR3: TGCGCCAGCAGCACCCCTAGGGGACTAGCGGGAGTTGGGGAGACCCAGTACTTC. The chain carries TRBV5-1 and TRBJ2-5; 14 positions match TRBD2. Trimming at V came to 4 bases and at J to 5 bases, leaving 13 bases not matched to a gene. Germline V gene data show CDR1 as SGHRS and CDR2 as YFSETQ. CDR3 length equals 18 residues. The full variable domain, with the rest looked up from reference TRBV5-1 and TRBJ2-5, is KAGVTQTPRYLIKTRGQQVTLSCSPISGHRSVSWYQQTPGQGLQFLFEYFSETQRNKGNFPGRFSGRQFSNSRSEMNVSTLELGDSALYLCASSTPRGLAGVGETQYFGPGTRLLVL.

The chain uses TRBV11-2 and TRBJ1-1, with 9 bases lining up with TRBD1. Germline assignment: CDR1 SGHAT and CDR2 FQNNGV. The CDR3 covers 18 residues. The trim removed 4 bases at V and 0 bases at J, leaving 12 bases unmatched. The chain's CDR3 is CASSSNPVGTGLNTEAFF. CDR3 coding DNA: TGTGCCAGCAGCTCCAATCCCGTTGGGACAGGGCTGAACACTGAAGCTTTCTTT.

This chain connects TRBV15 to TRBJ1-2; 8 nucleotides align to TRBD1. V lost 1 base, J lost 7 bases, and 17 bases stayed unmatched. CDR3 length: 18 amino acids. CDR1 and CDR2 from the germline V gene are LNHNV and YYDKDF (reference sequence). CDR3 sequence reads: CATSRGLNGQGGFGGYTF. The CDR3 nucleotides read TGTGCCACCAGCAGAGGCCTAAATGGACAGGGCGGTTTCGGTGGCTACACCTTC.

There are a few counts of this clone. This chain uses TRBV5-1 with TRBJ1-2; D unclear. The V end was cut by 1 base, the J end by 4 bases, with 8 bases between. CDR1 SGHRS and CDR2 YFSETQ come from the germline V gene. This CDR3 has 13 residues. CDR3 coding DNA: TGCGCCAGCAGCTTGACGGTAGTCTATGGCTACACCTTC. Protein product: CASSLTVVYGYTF. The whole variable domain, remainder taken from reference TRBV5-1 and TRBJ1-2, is KAGVTQTPRYLIKTRGQQVTLSCSPISGHRSVSWYQQTPGQGLQFLFEYFSETQRNKGNFPGRFSGRQFSNSRSEMNVSTLELGDSALYLCASSLTVVYGYTFGSGTRLTVV.

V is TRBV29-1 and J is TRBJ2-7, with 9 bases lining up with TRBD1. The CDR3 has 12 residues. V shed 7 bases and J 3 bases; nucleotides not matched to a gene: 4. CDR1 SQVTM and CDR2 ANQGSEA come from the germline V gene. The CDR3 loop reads CSAGTGIYEQYF. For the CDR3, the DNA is TGCAGCGCCGGGACAGGGATCTACGAGCAGTACTTC.

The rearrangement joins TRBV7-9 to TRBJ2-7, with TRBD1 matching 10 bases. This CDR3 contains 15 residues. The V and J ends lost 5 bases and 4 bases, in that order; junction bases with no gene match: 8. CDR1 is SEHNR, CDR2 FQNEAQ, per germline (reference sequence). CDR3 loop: CASSEPGQGNYEQYF. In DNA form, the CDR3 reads TGTGCCAGCAGCGAGCCGGGACAGGGGAATTACGAGCAGTACTTC.

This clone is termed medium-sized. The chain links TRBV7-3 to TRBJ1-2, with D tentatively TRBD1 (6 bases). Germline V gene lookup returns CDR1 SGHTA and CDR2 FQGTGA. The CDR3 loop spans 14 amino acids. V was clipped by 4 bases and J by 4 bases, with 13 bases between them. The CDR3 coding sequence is TGTGCCAGCAGCTCGGTCGGGGGGCCCTATGGCTACACCTTC. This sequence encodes CASSSVGGPYGYTF.

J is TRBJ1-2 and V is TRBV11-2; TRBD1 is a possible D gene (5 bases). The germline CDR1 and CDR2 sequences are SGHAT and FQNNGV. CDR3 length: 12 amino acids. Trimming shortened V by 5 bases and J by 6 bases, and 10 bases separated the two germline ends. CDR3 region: CASSHRTNGYTF. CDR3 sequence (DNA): TGTGCCAGCAGCCATAGGACAAATGGCTACACCTTC. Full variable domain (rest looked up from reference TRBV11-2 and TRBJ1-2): EAGVAQSPRYKIIEKRQSVAFWCNPISGHATLYWYQQILGQGPKLLIQFQNNGVVDDSQLPKDRFSAERLKGVDSTLKIQPAKLEDSAVYLCASSHRTNGYTFGSGTRLTVV.

The CDR3 coding sequence is TGTGCCAGCAGCTTTGGGTGGGAGAGCTCCTACAATGAGCAGTTCTTC. Translating it yields CASSFGWESSYNEQFF. The chain employs TRBV9 and TRBJ2-1; weak D call: TRBD2 (5 bases). Trimming took off 4 bases at V and 0 bases at J, with 14 bases between the two ends. The CDR3 has 16 residues. CDR1 is SGDLS, CDR2 YYNGEE, per germline.

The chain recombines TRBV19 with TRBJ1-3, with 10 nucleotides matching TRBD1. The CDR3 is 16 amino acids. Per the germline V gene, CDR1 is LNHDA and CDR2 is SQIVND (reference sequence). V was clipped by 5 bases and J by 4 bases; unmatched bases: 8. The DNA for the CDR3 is TGTGCCAGTAGTTTAACGGGACAGGGGAAAGGAAACACCATATATTTT. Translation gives CASSLTGQGKGNTIYF.

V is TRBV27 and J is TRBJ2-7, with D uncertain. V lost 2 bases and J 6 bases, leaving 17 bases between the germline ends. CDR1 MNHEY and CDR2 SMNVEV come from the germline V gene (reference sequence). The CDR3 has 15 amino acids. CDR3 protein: CASSLSLPLSGEQYF. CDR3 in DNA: TGTGCCAGCAGTTTAAGCCTCCCATTGTCAGGCGAGCAGTACTTC.

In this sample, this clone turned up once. The CDR3: CTSSQDETSSLRGELFF. CDR3 nucleotide sequence: TGCACCAGCAGCCAAGACGAGACTAGCAGCCTAAGGGGGGAGCTGTTTTTT. The chain links TRBV1 to TRBJ2-2; the table's D gene call, TRBD2, was not cross checked with the DNA. TRBV1 is designated a pseudogene. This CDR3 spans 17 amino acids.

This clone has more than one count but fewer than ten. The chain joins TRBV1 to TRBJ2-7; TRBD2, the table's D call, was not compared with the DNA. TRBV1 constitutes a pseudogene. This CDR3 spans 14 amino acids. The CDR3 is CTSSPEGGAYEQYF. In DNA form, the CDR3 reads TGCACCAGCAGCCCAGAGGGAGGGGCATACGAGCAGTACTTC.

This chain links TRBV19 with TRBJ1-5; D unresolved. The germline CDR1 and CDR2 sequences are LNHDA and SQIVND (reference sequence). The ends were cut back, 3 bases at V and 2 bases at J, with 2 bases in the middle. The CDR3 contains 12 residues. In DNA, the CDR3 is TGTGCCAGTAGTATCGGCAATCAGCCCCAGCATTTT. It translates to CASSIGNQPQHF.

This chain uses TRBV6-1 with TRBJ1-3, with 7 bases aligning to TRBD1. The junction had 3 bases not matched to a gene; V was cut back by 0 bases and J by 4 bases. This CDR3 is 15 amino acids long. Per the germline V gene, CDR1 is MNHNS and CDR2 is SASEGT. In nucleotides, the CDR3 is TGTGCCAGCAGTGAAGCTCTGACAGGGGGAAACACCATATATTTT. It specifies CASSEALTGGNTIYF.